This T cell receptor beta chain came from a study of OX40 agonist ivuxolimab in advanced cancers. Study background: In this cohort, patients received ivuxolimab, an agonistic anti-OX40 (CD134) antibody. Points from the study as a whole: In CD8+ T cells, expanded clones were on average more numerous than in CD4+.

Systemic immunosuppression or a history of autoimmune disease excluded patients. TCRdb's copy holds only in-frame clones and misses some; the assay was immunoSEQ multiplex PCR. The data contain some 65,000 clones, about 90% of them singletons. Germline CDR1 is WNHNN and CDR2 is SYGVQD (reference sequence). Trimming left V 6 bases short and J 5 bases short, with 13 bases between. CDR3 length: 13 residues. A few counts support this clone. Its antigen is undetermined. This sample comprised CD4+ or CD8+ T cells sorted from blood, obtained in a trial of the OX40 agonist ivuxolimab. The genes are TRBV10-1 and TRBJ2-5; D perhaps matches TRBD2 (6 bases). The TCR originated in an adult with an advanced solid tumor such as melanoma, head and neck, liver or kidney cancer. DNA for the CDR3: TGCGCCAGCAGCCAGGGAGGTGAGGAGACCCAGTACTTC. It encodes CASSQGGEETQYF.